This T cell receptor beta chain was recovered during a study of spatial heterogeneity in lung cancer. Sample time point: sample taken at primary tumor resection. The donors were 72 patients with non-small cell lung cancer that was early-stage and untreated. Overall study results and limits: Mutation tallies in tumors tracked expanded intratumoral alpha and beta TCR counts. Numbers of ubiquitous and regional expanded TCRs tracked ubiquitous and regional nonsynonymous mutation counts, respectively.

This clonotype was seen at least ten times. Its antigen remains unknown. Via MiXCR, TCRdb re-called the 5' RACE reads, giving one row per CDR3 protein. The sample carries 20,000 to 25,000 distinct CDR3 sequences, about 4.4% recorded once. CDR1 SGHTA and CDR2 FQGNSA come from the germline V gene. The CDR3 runs to 14 residues. Trimming took 1 base from V and 2 from J, leaving 9 bases between them. This clonotype was sampled from a male donor with early-stage non-small cell lung cancer. J is TRBJ2-7 and V is TRBV7-2; no firm D call. The input for sequencing was lung tumor tissue, taken at surgery. The CDR3 DNA sequence: TGTGCCAGCAGCTTAGGAGGAGTTACCTACGAGCAGTACTTC. It translates to CASSLGGVTYEQYF. Full variable domain (missing parts from reference TRBV7-2 and TRBJ2-7): GAGVSQSPSNKVTEKGKDVELRCDPISGHTALYWYRQSLGQGLEFLIYFQGNSAPDKSGLPSDRFSAERTGGSVSTLTIQRTQQEDSAVYLCASSLGGVTYEQYFGPGTRLTVT.